These 29 T cell receptor beta chains were all obtained from the same sample, sequenced in a study of OX40 agonist ivuxolimab in advanced cancers. This table comes from immunoSEQ multiplex PCR, and its TCRdb copy is limited to in-frame clones, with some not included. The sample lists 95,000 to 150,000 clones; about 90% were seen once. Sequencing used CD4+ or CD8+ T cells sorted from blood, obtained in a trial of the OX40 agonist ivuxolimab. These receptors came from an adult with an advanced solid tumor such as melanoma, head and neck, liver or kidney cancer.

This chain uses TRBV7-9 with TRBJ1-2; perhaps TRBD1 as D (5 bases). Germline CDR1 is SEHNR and CDR2 is FQNEAQ (reference sequence). Trimming left V 4 bases short and J 5 bases short, with 23 bases between. CDR3 length equals 17 residues. CDR3 sequence (DNA): TGTGCCAGCAGCTCCACGCAGGGTCTGCTAGGTCCTTATGGCTACACCTTC. The encoded protein is CASSSTQGLLGPYGYTF.

The rearrangement uses TRBV7-9 and TRBJ2-2, with 10 positions matching TRBD2. Trimming at V came to 4 bases and at J to 6 bases, leaving 8 bases not matched to a gene. The germline gives CDR1 SEHNR, CDR2 FQNEAQ (reference sequence). The CDR3 runs to 16 residues. This chain's CDR3 is CASSSRLAGDSGELFF. The CDR3 DNA is TGTGCCAGCAGCTCCCGGCTAGCGGGAGATTCCGGGGAGCTGTTTTTT.

V is TRBV19 and J is TRBJ1-1; TRBD1 might be the D (5 bases). V shed 10 bases and J shed 1 base, with 19 bases lying between them. Germline CDR1 and CDR2: LNHDA and SQIVND (reference sequence). The CDR3 has 15 amino acids. Here the CDR3 reads CATRIGGTTNTEAFF. In DNA form, the CDR3 reads TGTGCCACTCGTATCGGAGGGACCACGAACACTGAAGCTTTCTTT.

The rearrangement joins TRBV6-4 to TRBJ2-1; 8 nucleotides line up with TRBD2. The V gene end was trimmed by 0 bases and the J gene end by 0 bases; junction bases not matched to a gene: 10. The CDR3 loop spans 19 amino acids. The germline CDR1 and CDR2 sequences are MRHNA and SNTAGT. The chain's CDR3 is CASSDSGTSQLSSYNEQFF. The CDR3 nucleotides read TGTGCCAGCAGTGACTCTGGGACTAGTCAATTGAGCTCCTACAATGAGCAGTTCTTC.

The gene calls are TRBV25-1 and TRBJ2-3; 7 bases map to TRBD1. The CDR3 has 18 amino acids. Germline assignment: CDR1 MGHDK and CDR2 SYGVNS. J gave up 0 bases and V 0 bases, and 9 bases lay outside the gene matches. Here the CDR3 DNA reads TGTGCCAGCAGTGAATACCCCTCAGGGGGAGCTAGCACAGATACGCAGTATTTT. Protein: CASSEYPSGGASTDTQYF.

The V gene is TRBV7-2, the J gene TRBJ2-7; maybe TRBD1 (10 bases). V lost 5 bases and J 2 bases, leaving 16 bases between the germline ends. This CDR3 has 15 amino acids. CDR1 is SGHTA, CDR2 FQGNSA, per germline. This chain's CDR3 is CASSAGGTGAYEQYF. DNA for the CDR3: TGTGCCAGCAGCGCGGGGGGGACAGGGGCCTACGAGCAGTACTTC.

The chain carries TRBV5-5 and TRBJ2-3; the match to TRBD2 covers 7 bases. The CDR3 loop spans 15 amino acids. The ends lost 6 bases at V and 0 bases at J; junction bases unmatched: 7. Germline assignment: CDR1 SGHKS and CDR2 YYEKEE (reference sequence). Written as DNA, the CDR3 is TGTGCCAGCACCTCAGCGGGACCGAGCACAGATACGCAGTATTTT. Translating gives CASTSAGPSTDTQYF.

This chain links TRBV5-1 with TRBJ2-2; TRBD1 matches at 8 bases. The CDR3 runs to 16 residues. J lost 1 base, V lost 2 bases, and 4 bases had no gene match. Germline V gene lookup returns CDR1 SGHRS and CDR2 YFSETQ. The CDR3 region is CASSLTGTGNTGELFF. CDR3 nucleotide sequence: TGCGCCAGCAGCTTAACCGGGACAGGGAACACCGGGGAGCTGTTTTTT.

This clone showed up just once. This rearrangement joins TRBV19 to TRBJ1-2, with 7 bases aligning to TRBD1. Germline loops: CDR1 LNHDA, CDR2 SQIVND (reference sequence). Trimming took 5 bases from V and 0 from J; bases not matched to a gene: 6. The CDR3 is 15 amino acids. The CDR3 sequence: CASSLQTGPNYGYTF. The CDR3 DNA reads TGTGCCAGTAGTCTCCAGACAGGGCCTAACTATGGCTACACCTTC.

This clone occurred once. This rearrangement joins TRBV7-9 to TRBJ1-4; D gene ambiguous. Trimming left V 5 bases short and J 2 bases short, with 12 bases between. This CDR3 is 15 amino acids long. Germline loops: CDR1 SEHNR, CDR2 FQNEAQ (reference sequence). The CDR3 reads CASSERAATNEKLFF. CDR3 DNA: TGTGCCAGCAGCGAACGGGCAGCTACTAATGAAAAACTGTTTTTT.

This clone was seen once. The CDR3 DNA sequence: TGTGCCAGCACCTTAAGAACAGGGGGCGCTGAGACCCAGTACTTC. Amino acids: CASTLRTGGAETQYF. The gene calls are TRBV28 and TRBJ2-5; 9 nucleotides line up with TRBD1. CDR3 length: 15 residues. V gave up 7 bases and J gave up 5 bases; unmatched junction bases: 11. CDR1 is MDHEN, CDR2 SYDVKM, per germline.

This chain uses TRBV6-5 with TRBJ1-2; possibly TRBD1 for D (5 bases). With 2 bases removed from V and 4 bases from J, the gap between germline ends came to 14 bases. There are 15 residues in the CDR3. Looked up from germline, CDR1 is MNHEY and CDR2 is SVGAGI. The chain's CDR3 is CASSYGGGESYGYTF. The CDR3 DNA is TGTGCCAGCAGTTACGGGGGGGGAGAGAGCTATGGCTACACCTTC.

This rearrangement joins TRBV10-1 to TRBJ2-1, with D perhaps matching TRBD1 (5 bases). The CDR3 spans 17 residues. From germline, CDR1 is WNHNN and CDR2 SYGVQD (reference sequence). V lost 0 bases to trimming and J lost 2 bases, with 14 bases between them. CDR3: CASSESRQSTAYNEQFF. The CDR3 region has the DNA TGCGCCAGCAGTGAGTCGAGGCAGTCGACAGCCTACAATGAGCAGTTCTTC.

V gene TRBV10-3 combines with J gene TRBJ2-3; D gene unclear. There are 17 residues in the CDR3. V was trimmed by 6 bases and J by 5 bases, leaving 24 bases between them. Germline lookup yields CDR1 ENHRY and CDR2 SYGVKD. The CDR3 DNA is TGTGCCATCAGCCGAAAGCCCGGTGCAGGTCCAGGAGATACGCAGTATTTT. Translating it yields CAISRKPGAGPGDTQYF.

V gene TRBV5-1 combines with J gene TRBJ2-3; D is unresolved. Trimming stripped 7 bases from V and 1 base from J, with 4 bases between. This CDR3 has 11 residues. Germline V gene sequence: CDR1 SGHRS, CDR2 YFSETQ. CDR3 protein: CASEGTDTQYF. CDR3 DNA sequence: TGCGCCAGCGAGGGCACAGATACGCAGTATTTT.

The rearrangement links TRBV27 to TRBJ2-1, with D perhaps assigned TRBD1 or TRBD2 (6 bases each). The CDR3 totals 14 residues. Trimming shortened V by 7 bases and J by 7 bases, and 17 bases separated the two germline ends. CDR1 is MNHEY and CDR2 is SMNVEV in the germline V gene (reference sequence). CDR3 protein: CASTAAGTRNEQFF. DNA for the CDR3: TGTGCCAGCACCGCTGCGGGGACAAGGAATGAGCAGTTCTTC.

The chain employs TRBV28 and TRBJ2-7, with TRBD1 matching 8 bases. CDR3 length: 14 amino acids. The germline gives CDR1 MDHEN, CDR2 SYDVKM. Losses at the gene ends were 6 bases for V and 4 bases for J; bases not matched to a gene: 8. As DNA, the CDR3 is TGTGCCAGCAGGCTGACAGGGGAGCAGTACGAGCAGTACTTC. Its protein product is CASRLTGEQYEQYF.

The chain joins TRBV5-1 to TRBJ2-6, with a tentative D call TRBD2 (6 bases). Looked up from germline, CDR1 is SGHRS and CDR2 is YFSETQ. The CDR3 runs 16 residues. V lost 9 bases and J 4 bases, leaving 20 bases between the germline ends. This chain's CDR3 is CATGVSAGSGANVLTF. The CDR3 coding sequence is TGCGCCACCGGCGTATCCGCGGGGTCGGGGGCCAACGTCCTGACTTTC.

The chain has TRBV9 and TRBJ2-3; D is unresolved. V was pared by 4 bases and J by 7 bases, with 4 bases between. CDR3 size: 10 residues. Germline-derived CDR1 and CDR2 are SGDLS and YYNGEE. The CDR3 sequence is CASSLNTQYF. In nucleotides, the CDR3 is TGTGCCAGCAGCTTGAATACGCAGTATTTT.

V is TRBV28 and J is TRBJ2-7; 9 nucleotides match TRBD1. The V segment lost 8 bases and the J segment 1 base; nucleotides outside the gene matches: 6. Germline values: CDR1 MDHEN, CDR2 SYDVKM. CDR3 size: 14 residues. The CDR3 DNA reads as TGTGCCAGCGGAAAGACAGGGGGGTCCTACGAGCAGTACTTC. As protein: CASGKTGGSYEQYF.

The chain couples TRBV19 to TRBJ1-6, with 7 bases aligning to TRBD1. Germline-derived CDR1 and CDR2 are LNHDA and SQIVND (reference sequence). V was pared by 7 bases and J by 11 bases, with 5 bases of the junction left unmatched. The CDR3 extends over 12 amino acids. The CDR3 bases are TGTGCCAGTAAACAGGGGAATACACCCCTCCACTTT. It specifies CASKQGNTPLHF.

This chain uses TRBV28 with TRBJ2-3, with 12 bases that match TRBD2. This CDR3 spans 15 amino acids. Looked up from germline, CDR1 is MDHEN and CDR2 is SYDVKM. Trimming at V came to 11 bases and at J to 2 bases, leaving 8 bases not matched to a gene. The CDR3 loop reads CASRLAGVPTDTQYF. The CDR3 nucleotides are TGTGCCTCACGACTAGCGGGAGTTCCCACAGATACGCAGTATTTT.

The V gene is TRBV28, the J gene TRBJ2-7; no firm D call. V was trimmed by 5 bases and J by 3 bases, leaving 14 bases between them. This CDR3 is 14 amino acids long. Germline V gene data show CDR1 as MDHEN and CDR2 as SYDVKM. The CDR3 loop is CASSTQNSFYEQYF. The CDR3 coding sequence is TGTGCCAGCAGTACCCAGAACAGCTTCTACGAGCAGTACTTC.

The rearrangement joins TRBV10-3 to TRBJ1-1, with no clear D. CDR1 is ENHRY, CDR2 SYGVKD, per germline. V lost 4 bases and J lost 1, with 4 bases in between. The CDR3 loop spans 12 amino acids. Here the CDR3 reads CAISGQNTEAFF. The CDR3 DNA reads as TGTGCCATCAGTGGCCAGAACACTGAAGCTTTCTTT.

The chain uses TRBV9 and TRBJ2-2; no reliable D call. The germline V and J ends were trimmed by 6 bases and 0 bases, with 18 bases remaining between them. This CDR3 has 17 residues. Germline V gene lookup returns CDR1 SGDLS and CDR2 YYNGEE. The CDR3, as DNA: TGTGCCAGCACCCAGGCTATTTCCCCCGCGAACACCGGGGAGCTGTTTTTT. Its protein is CASTQAISPANTGELFF.

The J gene is TRBJ2-2, the V gene TRBV5-1; maybe TRBD1 (6 bases). The CDR3 spans 14 residues. Germline V gene data show CDR1 as SGHRS and CDR2 as YFSETQ. V was cut by 6 bases and J by 4 bases, with 13 bases left in between. The CDR3 loop is CASTLQGLTGELFF. The CDR3 DNA is TGCGCCAGCACCCTCCAGGGGCTCACCGGGGAGCTGTTTTTT.

J is TRBJ2-3 and V is TRBV5-4; 7 nucleotides match TRBD2. This CDR3 has 17 amino acids. The V gene end was trimmed by 4 bases and the J gene end by 4 bases; junction bases not matched to a gene: 15. CDR1 and CDR2 (germline): SGHNT, YYREEE (reference sequence). Written as DNA, the CDR3 is TGTGCCAGCAGCCCCTTAAAAATCGGCGGGAGCGCAGATACGCAGTATTTT. It yields the protein CASSPLKIGGSADTQYF.

This rearrangement joins TRBV6-5 to TRBJ1-5, with a possible D match to TRBD1 (6 bases). The CDR3 covers 15 residues. Germline assignment: CDR1 MNHEY and CDR2 SVGAGI. Trimming pared 2 bases from V and 1 base from J, leaving 9 bases between. The CDR3 is CASSYTRGSNQPQHF. The CDR3 DNA is TGTGCCAGCAGTTACACCAGGGGCAGCAATCAGCCCCAGCATTTT.

The CDR3 region is CASSQDTAQGGGETQYF. The CDR3 DNA reads as TGCGCCAGCAGCCAAGATACCGCTCAGGGAGGAGGGGAGACCCAGTACTTC. The chain carries TRBV4-3 and TRBJ2-5, with a possible D match to TRBD2 (6 bases). The CDR3 spans 17 residues. V was clipped by 0 bases and J by 5 bases, with 19 bases between them. Germline V gives CDR1 LGHNA, CDR2 YSLEER.